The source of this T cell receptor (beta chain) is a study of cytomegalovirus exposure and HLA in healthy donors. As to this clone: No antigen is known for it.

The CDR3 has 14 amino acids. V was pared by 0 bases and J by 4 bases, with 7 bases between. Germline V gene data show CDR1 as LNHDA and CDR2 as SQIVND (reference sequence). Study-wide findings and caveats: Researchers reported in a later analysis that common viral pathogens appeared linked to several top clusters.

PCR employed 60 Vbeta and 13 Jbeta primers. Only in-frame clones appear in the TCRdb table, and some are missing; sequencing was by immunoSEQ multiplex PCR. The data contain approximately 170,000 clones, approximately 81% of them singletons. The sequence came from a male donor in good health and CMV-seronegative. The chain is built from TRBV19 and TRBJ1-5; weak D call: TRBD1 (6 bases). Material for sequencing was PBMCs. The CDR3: CASSIDRGNQPQHF. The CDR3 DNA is TGTGCCAGTAGTATAGACAGGGGTAATCAGCCCCAGCATTTT.